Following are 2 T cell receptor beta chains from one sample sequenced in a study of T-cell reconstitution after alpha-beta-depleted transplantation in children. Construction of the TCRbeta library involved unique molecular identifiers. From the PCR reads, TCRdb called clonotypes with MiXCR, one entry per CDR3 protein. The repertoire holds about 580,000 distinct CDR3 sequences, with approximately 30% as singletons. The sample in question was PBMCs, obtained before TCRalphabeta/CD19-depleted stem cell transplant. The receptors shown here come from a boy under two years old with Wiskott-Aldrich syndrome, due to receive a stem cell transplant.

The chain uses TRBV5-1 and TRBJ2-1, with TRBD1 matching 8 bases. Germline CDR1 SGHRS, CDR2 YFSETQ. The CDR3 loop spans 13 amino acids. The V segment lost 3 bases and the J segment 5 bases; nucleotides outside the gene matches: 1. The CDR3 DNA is TGCGCCAGCAGCTGGACAGGGAACAATGAGCAGTTCTTC. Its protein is CASSWTGNNEQFF.

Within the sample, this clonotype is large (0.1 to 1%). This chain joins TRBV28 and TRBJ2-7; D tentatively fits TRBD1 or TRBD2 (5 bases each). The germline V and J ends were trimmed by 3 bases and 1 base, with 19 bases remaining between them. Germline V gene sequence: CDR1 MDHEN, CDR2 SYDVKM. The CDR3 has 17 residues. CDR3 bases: TGTGCCAGCAGTTTTAACAGGAGGTCGGTCGCGTCCTACGAGCAGTACTTC. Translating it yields CASSFNRRSVASYEQYF.